This T cell receptor beta chain is drawn from a study of cytomegalovirus exposure and HLA in healthy donors. Study as a whole: Early released data comprised some 85 million unique TCRs from HLA-typed donors.

V shed 10 bases and J shed 8 bases, with 23 bases lying between them. The germline gives CDR1 MNHNS, CDR2 SASEGT. The CDR3 consists of 14 residues. The PCR made use of 60 Vbeta and 13 Jbeta primers. Using immunoSEQ multiplex PCR, the repertoire was profiled, and TCRdb retains in-frame clones only, with some absent. The table records 120,000 or so clones, over 60% of them present only once. In this sample, this clone turned up a few times. This receptor was taken from a man in his late teens or twenties in good health and CMV-seronegative. Sequencing was carried out using PBMCs. This rearrangement joins TRBV6-1 to TRBJ1-1; no clear D. The CDR3 region has the DNA TGTGCCACCTACCCCATCAGGTCCCGAGAAGAAGCTTTCTTT. Its translation: CATYPIRSREEAFF.